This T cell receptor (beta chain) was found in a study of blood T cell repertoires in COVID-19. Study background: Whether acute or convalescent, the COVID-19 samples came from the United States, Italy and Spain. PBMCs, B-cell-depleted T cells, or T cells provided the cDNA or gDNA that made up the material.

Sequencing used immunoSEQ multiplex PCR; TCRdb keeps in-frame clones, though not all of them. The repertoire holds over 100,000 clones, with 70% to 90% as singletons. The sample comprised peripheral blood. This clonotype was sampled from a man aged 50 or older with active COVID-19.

CDR3 nucleotide sequence: TGTGCCAGCAGTTCGGCGACAGGGCGAAGATTTTATGGCTACACCTTC. Amino acid sequence: CASSSATGRRFYGYTF. The rearrangement uses TRBV27 and TRBJ1-2, with 7 nucleotides matching TRBD1. This CDR3 region has 16 residues. The germline gives CDR1 MNHEY, CDR2 SMNVEV (reference sequence). The trim removed 4 bases at V and 5 bases at J, leaving 13 bases unmatched.